This TCR beta chain appears in the sequencing data of a study of T cell repertoires in cytomegalovirus infection. Study context: Selection of CMV epitopes for the study included recently identified HLA-C-restricted and well-studied HLA-B-restricted ones. In public TCR beta signatures, there were indications of both CMV infection and matching HLA type.

TCRdb recomputed calls from the reads with MiXCR, one row per CDR3 protein. The sample lists tens of thousands of distinct CDR3 sequences; 20% to 30% were seen once. The CDR3 has 16 residues. With V trimmed by 4 bases and J by 3 bases, 9 bases remained unmatched. The V gene's germline CDR1 is MDHEN and CDR2 SYDVKM. In regard to this clonotype: Its matching antigen is unknown.

General study results and limits: The study found HLA-C-restricted CMV-specific TCR beta clonotypes dominating the ex vivo response. Individuals carrying CMV plus the relevant HLA were identified by cumulative frequency of public TCR beta families.

This TCR came from a human donor in good health (CMV status not recorded). Some clones in this sample may be carry-over from other donors' samples. The sequenced sample was CD8+ T cells from cultured PBMCs, obtained from culture after CMV antigen stimulation. The rearrangement links TRBV28 to TRBJ1-5; 7 bases are shared with TRBD1. The CDR3 DNA reads as TGTGCCAGCAGTTCTATCCTGGGACAGCTCAATCAGCCCCAGCATTTT. Protein: CASSSILGQLNQPQHF. Looking up the rest from reference TRBV28 and TRBJ1-5 gives the full variable domain: DVKVTQSSRYLVKRTGEKVFLECVQDMDHENMFWYRQDPGLGLRLIYFSYDVKMKEKGDIPEGYSVSREKKERFSLILESASTNQTSMYLCASSSILGQLNQPQHFGDGTRLSIL.